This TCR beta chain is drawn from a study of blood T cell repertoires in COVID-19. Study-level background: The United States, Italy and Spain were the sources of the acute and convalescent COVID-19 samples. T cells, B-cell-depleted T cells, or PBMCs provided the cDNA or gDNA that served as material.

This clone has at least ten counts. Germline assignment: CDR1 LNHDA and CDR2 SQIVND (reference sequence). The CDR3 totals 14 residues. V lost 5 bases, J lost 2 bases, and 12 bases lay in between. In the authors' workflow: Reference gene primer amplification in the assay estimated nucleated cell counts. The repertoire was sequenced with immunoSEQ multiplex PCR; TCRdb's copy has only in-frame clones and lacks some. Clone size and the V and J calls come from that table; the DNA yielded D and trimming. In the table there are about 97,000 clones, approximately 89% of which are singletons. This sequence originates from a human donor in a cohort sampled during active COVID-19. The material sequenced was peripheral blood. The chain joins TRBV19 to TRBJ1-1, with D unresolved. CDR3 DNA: TGTGCCAGTAGTTTAACTACGCCCAACACTGAAGCTTTCTTT. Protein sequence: CASSLTTPNTEAFF. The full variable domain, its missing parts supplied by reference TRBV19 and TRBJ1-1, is DGGITQSPKYLFRKEGQNVTLSCEQNLNHDAMYWYRQDPGQGLRLIYYSQIVNDFQKGDIAEGYSVSREKKESFPLTVTSAQKNPTAFYLCASSLTTPNTEAFFGQGTRLTVV.